One and the same sample provided the 23 T cell receptor beta chains below, sequenced in a study of response to subunit inactivated influenza vaccine. TCRdb re-analysed the RT-PCR reads in MiXCR, keeping a single row per CDR3 protein. The repertoire consists of 800,000 or so distinct CDR3 sequences, with around 20% occurring once and the leading ten covering approximately 10%. This specimen was PBMCs from blood, taken more than 4 days after vaccination. Receptors were obtained from a man between 50 and 59 years old who received an inactivated influenza vaccine.

This clonotype came up many times. V and J are TRBV20-1 and TRBJ2-7; D is possibly TRBD1 or TRBD2 (5 bases each). Germline CDR1 DFQATT, CDR2 SNEGSKA (reference sequence). Trimming cost V 5 bases and J 5 bases, with 16 bases left between them. CDR3 size: 13 residues. DNA of the CDR3: TGCAGTGCTTCCGGGACGGCGGGCAACGAGCAGTACTTC. Translated: CSASGTAGNEQYF.

In this sample, this clonotype turned up once. The chain employs TRBV15 and TRBJ2-6; 8 bases agree with TRBD1. Germline V gene sequence: CDR1 LNHNV, CDR2 YYDKDF (reference sequence). V trimming: 0 bases; J trimming: 0 bases; junction bases outside the gene matches: 4. This CDR3 contains 18 residues. The DNA of the CDR3 is TGTGCCACCAGCAGAGATGGGCAGGGGGCCTCTGGGGCCAACGTCCTGACTTTC. Encoded protein: CATSRDGQGASGANVLTF.

V usage is TRBV29-1 and J usage is TRBJ2-3, with 7 positions matching TRBD1. Germline values: CDR1 SQVTM, CDR2 ANQGSEA. CDR3 length: 16 amino acids. V was pared by 1 base and J by 3 bases, with 10 bases of the junction left unmatched. CDR3 in DNA: TGCAGCGTTGAAGGGATGCTGAGACAGGGAACAGATACGCAGTATTTT. Its translation is CSVEGMLRQGTDTQYF.

V is TRBV4-1 and J is TRBJ2-3, with 8 bases identical to TRBD2. J gave up 2 bases and V 5 bases, and 6 bases lay outside the gene matches. The CDR3 loop spans 15 amino acids. Germline V gives CDR1 MGHRA, CDR2 YSYEKL. The CDR3, as DNA: TGCGCCAGCAGCTCTACTAGCGGCCACACAGATACGCAGTATTTT. This encodes CASSSTSGHTDTQYF.

This clonotype was recorded a few times. V and J are TRBV6-5 and TRBJ1-1; a weak D match, TRBD1 (5 bases). The CDR3 is 12 amino acids. Germline V gene lookup returns CDR1 MNHEY and CDR2 SVGAGI. The germline V and J ends were trimmed by 7 bases and 9 bases, with 15 bases remaining between them. The CDR3 DNA sequence: TGTGCCAGCATCTCGGCGGGGGGGAAAGCTTTCTTT. This sequence encodes CASISAGGKAFF.

The chain links TRBV29-1 to TRBJ1-1; TRBD1 matches 9 bases. The CDR3 covers 12 residues. Germline loops: CDR1 SQVTM, CDR2 ANQGSEA. With 7 bases clipped from V and 5 bases from J, the junction kept 5 bases outside the gene matches. The CDR3: CSAHDRGTEAFF. CDR3 sequence (DNA): TGCAGCGCCCATGACAGGGGGACTGAAGCTTTCTTT.

This chain connects TRBV6-2 or TRBV6-3 to TRBJ2-1; D may correspond to TRBD1 or TRBD2 (5 bases each). CDR1 and CDR2 (germline): MNHEY, SVGEGT. V dropped 6 bases and J dropped 0 bases, with 12 bases sitting between them. The CDR3 extends over 15 amino acids. The CDR3 nucleotides are TGTGCCAGCAGACCTGAGGGGAGCTCCTACAATGAGCAGTTCTTC. This codes for CASRPEGSSYNEQFF.

The chain uses TRBV4-3 and TRBJ1-1, with a weak D call TRBD1 (5 bases). CDR3 length: 13 residues. The V gene lost 3 bases and the J gene lost 3 bases, with 8 bases spanning the gap. The germline CDR1 and CDR2 sequences are LGHNA and YSLEER. The CDR3 DNA is TGCGCCAGCAGCCAGCAAGGGGACACTGAAGCTTTCTTT. This encodes CASSQQGDTEAFF.

This clonotype has more than one count but fewer than ten. The chain links TRBV5-1 to TRBJ2-7; 9 bases line up with TRBD2. Germline V gene lookup returns CDR1 SGHRS and CDR2 YFSETQ. The V gene end was trimmed by 3 bases and the J gene end by 4 bases; junction bases not matched to a gene: 11. This CDR3 contains 16 residues. In nucleotides, the CDR3 is TGCGCCAGCAGCTGGGCAGCGGGAGGTTTCGGTTACGAGCAGTACTTC. Protein: CASSWAAGGFGYEQYF. Variable domain in full (rest from reference TRBV5-1 and TRBJ2-7): KAGVTQTPRYLIKTRGQQVTLSCSPISGHRSVSWYQQTPGQGLQFLFEYFSETQRNKGNFPGRFSGRQFSNSRSEMNVSTLELGDSALYLCASSWAAGGFGYEQYFGPGTRLTVT.

V and J are TRBV10-3 and TRBJ2-7, with D possibly matching TRBD2 (6 bases). Trimming took 3 bases from V and 3 from J, leaving 6 bases between them. CDR1 is ENHRY and CDR2 is SYGVKD in the germline V gene. The CDR3 has 12 amino acids. The CDR3, as DNA: TGTGCCATCAGTGATAGCGGCTACGAGCAGTACTTC. Protein sequence: CAISDSGYEQYF.

This chain links TRBV12-3 or TRBV12-4 with TRBJ2-7; TRBD2 matches at 7 bases. This CDR3 region has 15 residues. Losses at the gene ends were 3 bases for V and 6 bases for J; bases not matched to a gene: 11. CDR3 region: CASSFGEGRQAEQYF. CDR3 sequence (DNA): TGTGCCAGCAGTTTCGGGGAGGGACGTCAAGCCGAGCAGTACTTC.

This clonotype showed up just a few times. The rearrangement joins TRBV28 to TRBJ2-1; TRBD2 matches at 8 bases. The V segment lost 7 bases and the J segment 0 bases; nucleotides outside the gene matches: 5. The CDR3 spans 15 residues. CDR1 and CDR2 from the germline V gene are MDHEN and SYDVKM. CDR3 sequence reads: CASTRTSFSYNEQFF. As DNA, the CDR3 is TGTGCCAGCACCCGGACTAGCTTCTCCTACAATGAGCAGTTCTTC.

The rearrangement links TRBV7-2 to TRBJ2-7; weak D call: TRBD2 (6 bases). The germline gives CDR1 SGHTA, CDR2 FQGNSA. The germline V and J ends were trimmed by 7 bases and 1 base, with 20 bases remaining between them. The length of the CDR3 is 16 residues. CDR3 bases: TGTGCCAGCACCGCCTCACTAGCCGATTTATCCTACGAGCAGTACTTC. Translated: CASTASLADLSYEQYF.

This clonotype has more than one count but fewer than ten. V is TRBV10-3 and J is TRBJ2-7; 7 nucleotides agree with TRBD1. This CDR3 is 14 amino acids long. The V and J ends lost 0 bases and 3 bases, in that order; junction bases with no gene match: 2. Germline V gives CDR1 ENHRY, CDR2 SYGVKD. In nucleotides, the CDR3 is TGTGCCATCAGTGAGTCGGGGACAGTCTACGAGCAGTACTTC. Its translation: CAISESGTVYEQYF.

The V and J genes are TRBV5-1 and TRBJ2-7; 8 nucleotides agree with TRBD1. CDR3 size: 16 residues. Per germline, CDR1 SGHRS and CDR2 YFSETQ. V shed 5 bases and J 2 bases; nucleotides not matched to a gene: 12. The CDR3 reads CASRPAGTGGTYEQYF. In nucleotides, the CDR3 is TGCGCCAGCAGACCAGCCGGGACAGGTGGAACCTACGAGCAGTACTTC.

This chain links TRBV6-2 or TRBV6-3 with TRBJ2-7; D perhaps matches TRBD1 (5 bases). The CDR3 contains 13 residues. V was trimmed by 2 bases and J by 3 bases, leaving 8 bases between them. Germline V gives CDR1 MNHEY, CDR2 SVGEGT. This CDR3 reads CASSYDRIYEQYF. In nucleotides, the CDR3 is TGTGCCAGCAGTTACGACAGAATCTACGAGCAGTACTTC.

This clonotype was picked up a small number of times. CDR3 region: CASSFHERGRQFF. CDR3 nucleotides: TGTGCCAGCAGCTTTCACGAGCGGGGGCGTCAGTTCTTC. J is TRBJ2-1 and V is TRBV11-2; the match to TRBD2 covers 8 bases. The CDR3 length is 13 residues. CDR1 SGHAT and CDR2 FQNNGV come from the germline V gene. The J segment lost 13 bases and the V segment lost 3 bases, leaving 8 bases of the junction unmatched.

This clonotype was counted a few times. The chain combines TRBV29-1 with TRBJ2-4; D possibly corresponds to TRBD1 (5 bases). The V gene's germline CDR1 is SQVTM and CDR2 ANQGSEA. This CDR3 is built from 11 residues. Deletions cut 4 bases from V and 9 bases from J, with 10 bases between. As DNA, the CDR3 is TGCAGCGTTGCGGCAGGGTCCATTCAGTACTTC. Translated, it gives CSVAAGSIQYF.

The chain joins TRBV27 to TRBJ1-4; a possible D gene is TRBD1 (5 bases). V was shortened by 1 base and J by 6 bases, with 9 bases between the two germline ends. Germline lookup yields CDR1 MNHEY and CDR2 SMNVEV (reference sequence). This CDR3 spans 14 amino acids. The CDR3 loop is CASSLWRGYEKLFF. CDR3 sequence (DNA): TGTGCCAGCAGTTTATGGAGGGGTTATGAAAAACTGTTTTTT.

The chain couples TRBV11-2 to TRBJ2-3, with TRBD2 matching over 11 bases. CDR3 length: 16 residues. The ends lost 0 bases at V and 6 bases at J; junction bases unmatched: 5. Germline V gene data show CDR1 as SGHAT and CDR2 as FQNNGV. CDR3 nucleotide sequence: TGTGCCAGCAGCTTAGAATTAGCGGGAGGGGCGGATACGCAGTATTTT. It codes for CASSLELAGGADTQYF.

CDR3 protein: CASSYAGWGTDTQYF. The CDR3 DNA reads as TGTGCCAGCAGTTACGCAGGATGGGGCACAGATACGCAGTATTTT. The chain couples TRBV6-2 or TRBV6-3 to TRBJ2-3; D not resolved. V lost 2 bases and J 1 base, leaving 10 bases between the germline ends. The CDR3 covers 15 residues. Germline values: CDR1 MNHEY, CDR2 SVGEGT.

The V gene is TRBV20-1, the J gene TRBJ1-1, with 7 bases identical to TRBD1. From germline, CDR1 is DFQATT and CDR2 SNEGSKA (reference sequence). The CDR3 contains 13 residues. J was trimmed by 10 bases and V by 6 bases; bases with no gene match: 14. This CDR3 reads CSAQETGALGAFF. For the CDR3, the DNA is TGCAGTGCACAAGAAACAGGGGCCTTAGGAGCTTTCTTT.

V is TRBV9 and J is TRBJ2-2; D is undetermined. Trimming removed 1 base from V and 3 bases from J, with 7 bases in between. Germline loops: CDR1 SGDLS, CDR2 YYNGEE. This CDR3 comprises 14 residues. In nucleotides, the CDR3 is TGTGCCAGCAGCGTAATGGTGGACACCGGGGAGCTGTTTTTT. Translated, it gives CASSVMVDTGELFF.